The following is a T cell receptor beta chain sequence with its context. The antigen it binds to is not known. Qualities for individual bases were not recorded, and no much larger clone is one base off. The donors were healthy, HIV-negative adults with no recently reported acute infections or vaccinations. All donors were Caucasian adults living in Nashville, Tennessee, USA. CD8 memory samples were composed of magnetically selected CD45RO+ cells combined with CCR7-negative CD45RA+ effector memory (TemRA) cells. Blood was obtained by leukapheresis, after which PBMCs were separated by Ficoll-Histopaque density gradient centrifugation and cryopreserved in liquid nitrogen vapor phase. Analytical flow cytometry was used to check the purity and quantity of every magnetically sorted T cell population. Each sorted fraction had its genomic DNA isolated and then quantified by UV absorbance on a Nanodrop 2000c.

This sample was included in a study of shared clonotypes between healthy human individuals (dated by TCRdb to 2018 to 2021). About the full investigation: Three men and two women, aged 18 to 49 years, made up the cohort. For each donor, three plates each were used for CD4 naive and CD4 memory, two plates were used for CD8 naive, and one plate was used for CD8 memory. Blood TCR repertoires of about 5 healthy adults were deeply sequenced to estimate repertoire size and the extent of clonotype sharing between individuals. To increase sequencing depth and limit assay-specific biases, different laboratories used diverse techniques to prepare libraries and sequence TCR repertoires. Between about 0.94 and 8.9 billion PBMCs per donor were obtained by leukapheresis.

CDR1 and CDR2, looked up from the germline V gene, are MRHNA and SNTAGT. The CDR3 holds 16 amino acids from the cysteine to the phenylalanine. Only the CDR3 part of the read is kept: 48 bases, read in frame from the first base. Trimming removed 5 bases from V and 3 bases from J, leaving 19 bases between the germline ends. Using the deep immunoSEQ assay, TCR CDR3 regions were amplified from genomic DNA by multiplex PCR. For each cell subset, the extracted genomic DNA was distributed evenly across all wells of several immunoSEQ 96-well plates, and each plate served as one replicate. For sorted subsets, roughly 200 ng of genomic DNA, equivalent to roughly 33,000 T cell genomes, went into each replicate PCR. The purified libraries were quantified using a Qubit 3.0 fluorometer, sized with a Bioanalyzer 2100, and then quantified again using the KAPA Library Quantification kit. Each immunoSEQ 96-well plate was sequenced on its own single-read 150-cycle Illumina NextSeq 550 flow cell. From the authors' description of their analysis: The immunoSEQ output contained only junctional sequences without quality scores, so filtering could not match that applied to full-length reads. Sequences were annotated with PyIR, a Python wrapper for IgBLAST v1.9, using IMGT germline references to assign V/J genes and CDR3. Reads with weak V/J assignments (E-value above 1e-6), missing CDR3, stop codons, out-of-frame junctions, or ambiguous translated residues were removed. V3J clonotypes were defined by identical inferred V gene, J gene, and CDR3 amino acid sequence. Percentage overlap between repertoires was computed as shared unique clonotypes divided by the size of the smaller repertoire. Three approaches were used to assess repertoire richness: RTK rarefaction, the Chao1 estimator, and Recon v2.1 estimates of unobserved clonotypes. OLGA was used to compute generation probabilities for all TCRbeta clonotypes that the gDNA method yielded from a few donors. TCRdb obtained this table from immuneACCESS and retained in-frame rearrangements with V and J assigned. These tables miss some clones; where compared with another copy, unresolved V genes account for less than half of the shortfall, and the remainder is unexplained. V and J calls and clone size are as listed in that table; D and trimming were resolved from the DNA. The sample table shows 110,000 or so clones, and 68% are seen once. Clones ranked in the top ten supply roughly a quarter of the sample.

General findings and caveats noted by the study authors: Only blood was sampled, and tissue TCR repertoires likely differ from those in blood. Naive subsets generally had larger estimated clonotype richness than memory subsets. Because the study included a small number of donors, the genetic and exposure-history diversity represented was limited. When several donors were compared, the shared fraction of clonotypes was 5% to 6.5% for naive CD4, 3.5% to 4% for naive CD8, roughly 2.5% for memory CD4, and about 0.36% for memory CD8. Pairwise subsampling led to the expectation that sequencing depth would affect the degree of clonotype sharing among donors. Even with the large sequencing depth, rarefaction of the sorted-subset datasets indicated that sequencing was incomplete. Compared with non-shared clonotypes, clonotypes shared by all four sorted-subset donors had higher generation probabilities.

The chain is assembled from TRBV6-4 and TRBJ1-1; the D segment could be TRBD1, given 5 matching bases. The source is a woman in her twenties or thirties in good health. Input material: memory CD8+ T cells sorted from blood. In light of the paper, this sample's cell subset or site label describes: CD45RO+ cells pooled with CCR7-negative TemRA cells. The CDR3 protein: CASSKRRDAIYTEAFF. The base sequence is TGTGCCAGCAGTAAAAGGCGGGACGCTATTTACACTGAAGCTTTCTTT.